This TCR beta chain was profiled in a study of shared clonotypes between healthy human individuals. Only in-frame clones appear in the TCRdb table, and some are missing; sequencing was by immunoSEQ multiplex PCR. The sample has some 1 million clones, around 74% seen once. The length of the CDR3 is 16 residues. Germline-derived CDR1 and CDR2 are SGHRS and YFSETQ. J lost 5 bases, V lost 4 bases, and 13 bases had no gene match. Sequencing was carried out using memory CD4+ T cells sorted from blood. Subset here: CD45RA-negative fraction. This receptor was identified in a man younger than 35 in good health. The J gene is TRBJ2-5, the V gene TRBV5-1; TRBD1 matches 8 bases. This CDR3 reads CASSLTGVVPSETQYF. CDR3 DNA sequence: TGCGCCAGCAGCCTGACAGGGGTCGTTCCGTCGGAGACCCAGTACTTC.